This TCR beta chain derives from a study of blood T cell repertoires in COVID-19. Across the whole study: The United States, Italy and Spain provided the acute and convalescent COVID-19 samples.

Per the study methods: Scientists estimated how many nucleated cells there were by amplifying reference gene primers. Data came from immunoSEQ multiplex PCR; TCRdb stores just in-frame clones and leaves some out. V and J calls and clone size come straight from that table; D and trimming were deduced from the DNA. The sample has about 100,000 clones; approximately 84% are singletons. The CDR3 totals 15 residues. V was pared by 0 bases and J by 3 bases, with 10 bases between. Germline CDR1 is LGHNA and CDR2 is YSLEER. This chain joins TRBV4-3 and TRBJ2-3; a possible D gene is TRBD2 (6 bases). Sequencing input: peripheral blood. This sequence originates from a woman between 55 and 75 years old with acute or convalescent COVID-19. The CDR3 loop reads CASSQDRRGTDTQYF. The CDR3, as DNA: TGCGCCAGCAGCCAAGATAGGAGGGGTACAGATACGCAGTATTTT.